This T cell receptor beta chain comes out of a study of blood T cells in healthy people across ages. This clonotype occurred a few times. Together with a sample-barcoded 5' primer, a J-beta primer mix was included in a second PCR lasting about 7 to 12 cycles. One entry per CDR3 protein results from TCRdb running MiXCR on the 5' RACE reads. The sample gives about 2 million distinct CDR3 sequences, approximately 50% of which show up once; over 2% is in the top ten. This sequence originates from a middle-aged woman in good health. Sequences were obtained from blood.

CDR3 bases: TGTGCCAGCAGCTCCCAGATGGCAACCCCGATGGGGTTCTATGGCTACACCTTC. This translates into CASSSQMATPMGFYGYTF. The rearrangement uses TRBV7-8 and TRBJ1-2; D gene ambiguous. The germline V gene has CDR1 SGHVS and CDR2 FQNEAQ. V was cut by 4 bases and J by 4 bases, with 25 bases left in between. The CDR3 has 18 residues.